This T cell receptor (beta chain) derives from a study of T cell changes during pregnancy in multiple sclerosis. The CDR3 is 15 residues long. Germline CDR1 SGHNT, CDR2 YENEEA. Trimming cost V 1 base and J 2 bases, with 10 bases left between them. Libraries were prepared by immunoSEQ multiplex PCR; TCRdb keeps only in-frame clonotypes and omits some of them. The sample yields approximately 100,000 clones, about 90% seen once. The sequence was obtained from a female donor with multiple sclerosis, enrolled in a pregnancy study. Here the sequenced sample was peripheral blood, taken before pregnancy. This chain connects TRBV11-3 to TRBJ2-3; no definite D call. CDR3 in DNA: TGTGCCAGCAGCTTAGGTTCCACAGTCACAGATACGCAGTATTTT. Encoded protein: CASSLGSTVTDTQYF.